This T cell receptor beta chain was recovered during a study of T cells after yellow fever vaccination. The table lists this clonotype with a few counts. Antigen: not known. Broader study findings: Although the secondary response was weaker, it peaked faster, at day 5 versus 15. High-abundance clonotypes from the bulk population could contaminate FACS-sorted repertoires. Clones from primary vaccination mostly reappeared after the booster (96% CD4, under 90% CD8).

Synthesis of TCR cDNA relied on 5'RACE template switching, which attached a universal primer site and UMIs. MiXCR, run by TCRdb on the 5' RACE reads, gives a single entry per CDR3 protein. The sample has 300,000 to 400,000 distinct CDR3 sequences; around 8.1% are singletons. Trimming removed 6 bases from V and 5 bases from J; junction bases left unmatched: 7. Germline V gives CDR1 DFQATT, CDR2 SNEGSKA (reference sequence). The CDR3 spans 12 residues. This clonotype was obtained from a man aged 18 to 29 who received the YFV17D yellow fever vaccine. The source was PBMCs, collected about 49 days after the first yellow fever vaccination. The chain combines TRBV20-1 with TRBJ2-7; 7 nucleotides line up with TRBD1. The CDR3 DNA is TGCAGTGCCAACCGACAGGGCCACGAGCAGTACTTC. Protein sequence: CSANRQGHEQYF.